The rows below give T cell receptor beta chains drawn from one sample of a study of T-cell memory formation after mild COVID-19. Using its own MiXCR run on the 5' RACE reads, TCRdb lists one record per CDR3 protein. Seen here are some 130,000 distinct CDR3 sequences, over 15% observed once, and the top ten hold 5.2%. The source material was PBMCs or a T cell subset sorted from them (not recorded which). The receptors were sampled from a man between 18 and 29 years old who had mild COVID-19 (a few samples of this study predate the infection). Cell type and time point are not known. Both conserved end residues are part of each CDR3. The order of the fields is V gene, J gene, CDR3 protein.

v_gene: TRBV12-3/TRBV12-4
j_gene: TRBJ1-2
CDR3aa: CASSLRQVANYGYTF

v_gene: TRBV20-1
j_gene: TRBJ2-7
CDR3aa: CSATMDRVTYEQYF

v_gene: TRBV6-5
j_gene: TRBJ1-2
CDR3aa: CASSYSGRNYGYTF

v_gene: TRBV4-2
j_gene: TRBJ2-3
CDR3aa: CASSQVELAGENSTDTQYF

v_gene: TRBV29-1
j_gene: TRBJ2-5
CDR3aa: CSATGGKETQYF

v_gene: TRBV4-2
j_gene: TRBJ1-2
CDR3aa: CASSQDRGQGNYGYTF

v_gene: TRBV18
j_gene: TRBJ1-5
CDR3aa: CASSPSGNNQPQHF

v_gene: TRBV7-9
j_gene: TRBJ2-1
CDR3aa: CASSGTLPRVAGEVQFF

v_gene: TRBV6-2/TRBV6-3
j_gene: TRBJ2-6
CDR3aa: CASSSDAPGGANVLTF

v_gene: TRBV3-1
j_gene: TRBJ2-3
CDR3aa: CASSPRSSTDTQYF

v_gene: TRBV5-1
j_gene: TRBJ2-4
CDR3aa: CASSFRPGDKNIQYF

v_gene: TRBV9
j_gene: TRBJ2-1
CDR3aa: CASSYRDDLEQFF

v_gene: TRBV7-3
j_gene: TRBJ2-3
CDR3aa: CASSLTQADTQYF

v_gene: TRBV19
j_gene: TRBJ1-4
CDR3aa: CASSDQGGRDEKLFF

v_gene: TRBV21-1
j_gene: TRBJ1-5
CDR3aa: CASSWSGTGDQPQHF

v_gene: TRBV6-2/TRBV6-3
j_gene: TRBJ2-2
CDR3aa: CASSYSGLAGANTGELFF

v_gene: TRBV24-1
j_gene: TRBJ2-3
CDR3aa: CATSDSQDYSDTQYF

v_gene: TRBV12-3/TRBV12-4
j_gene: TRBJ1-1
CDR3aa: CASSSQWGGRTEAFF

v_gene: TRBV5-1
j_gene: TRBJ2-1
CDR3aa: CASEEEAGGSNEQFF

v_gene: TRBV4-1
j_gene: TRBJ1-2
CDR3aa: CASSPLGQAFYGYTF

v_gene: TRBV7-3
j_gene: TRBJ2-1
CDR3aa: CASSLTRGGPSSYNEQFF

v_gene: TRBV7-2
j_gene: TRBJ2-1
CDR3aa: CASSLAPSPLGGEQFF

v_gene: TRBV12-5
j_gene: TRBJ2-5
CDR3aa: CASGSDRGWETQYF

v_gene: TRBV20-1
j_gene: TRBJ2-3
CDR3aa: CSASPSGLTDTQYF

v_gene: TRBV28
j_gene: TRBJ1-2
CDR3aa: CASSELGVGVDYGYTF

v_gene: TRBV6-2/TRBV6-3
j_gene: TRBJ2-7
CDR3aa: CASSYSKVGGRDYEQYF

v_gene: TRBV5-1
j_gene: TRBJ2-3
CDR3aa: CASSSQGPPDTQYF

v_gene: TRBV12-3/TRBV12-4
j_gene: TRBJ2-5
CDR3aa: CASRRQGRETQYF

v_gene: TRBV7-3
j_gene: TRBJ2-2
CDR3aa: CASSRTVNTGELFF

v_gene: TRBV9
j_gene: TRBJ2-1
CDR3aa: CASSLGSTLGYEQFF

v_gene: TRBV20-1
j_gene: TRBJ1-3
CDR3aa: CSAKDRTSGNTIYF

v_gene: TRBV20-1
j_gene: TRBJ1-1
CDR3aa: CSASRARASTEAFF

v_gene: TRBV10-3
j_gene: TRBJ2-1
CDR3aa: CAISEPESQGYKQFF

v_gene: TRBV7-9
j_gene: TRBJ2-5
CDR3aa: CASSLETVSETQYF

v_gene: TRBV12-3/TRBV12-4
j_gene: TRBJ2-3
CDR3aa: CALGVGYSTDTQYF

v_gene: TRBV5-1
j_gene: TRBJ1-2
CDR3aa: CASSPDRVYGYTF

v_gene: TRBV7-2
j_gene: TRBJ2-3
CDR3aa: CASSPVIRTDTQYF

v_gene: TRBV11-2
j_gene: TRBJ2-3
CDR3aa: CASSLDRQLPTDTQYF

v_gene: TRBV20-1
j_gene: TRBJ2-3
CDR3aa: CSAIQSSRLTDTQYF

v_gene: TRBV5-1
j_gene: TRBJ2-7
CDR3aa: CASSSTASGGLTYEQYF

v_gene: TRBV5-1
j_gene: TRBJ2-3
CDR3aa: CASKAWTGPSTDTQYF

v_gene: TRBV12-3/TRBV12-4
j_gene: TRBJ2-7
CDR3aa: CASRLMGGAYEQYF

v_gene: TRBV7-2
j_gene: TRBJ2-5
CDR3aa: CASSLAAGTEKTQYF

v_gene: TRBV12-3/TRBV12-4
j_gene: TRBJ1-2
CDR3aa: CASSFLDRVVYGYTF

v_gene: TRBV4-3
j_gene: TRBJ2-5
CDR3aa: CASSQTTGSPNGETQYF

v_gene: TRBV4-2
j_gene: TRBJ1-4
CDR3aa: CASSQSFGAYPLRLFF

v_gene: TRBV18
j_gene: TRBJ1-4
CDR3aa: CASSRGSAGNEKLFF

v_gene: TRBV7-3
j_gene: TRBJ2-3
CDR3aa: CASSLLAGAITDTQYF

v_gene: TRBV7-8
j_gene: TRBJ1-5
CDR3aa: CASSFDRGLGQPQHF

v_gene: TRBV7-2
j_gene: TRBJ1-6
CDR3aa: CASSSRQGTANSPLHF

v_gene: TRBV7-8
j_gene: TRBJ2-3
CDR3aa: CASSQVRVRDTDTQYF

v_gene: TRBV20-1
j_gene: TRBJ2-3
CDR3aa: CSARSSGGGDTQYF

v_gene: TRBV5-5
j_gene: TRBJ2-3
CDR3aa: CASSFPGDTQYF

v_gene: TRBV20-1
j_gene: TRBJ1-2
CDR3aa: CSARVDTYGYTF

v_gene: TRBV7-9
j_gene: TRBJ2-7
CDR3aa: CASSSRDRGAEQYF

v_gene: TRBV5-1
j_gene: TRBJ1-5
CDR3aa: CASSADSDNQPQHF

v_gene: TRBV10-2
j_gene: TRBJ2-7
CDR3aa: CASSEGLAGDAYEQYF

v_gene: TRBV4-3
j_gene: TRBJ1-2
CDR3aa: CASSVGQGVANYGYTF

v_gene: TRBV10-3
j_gene: TRBJ2-5
CDR3aa: CAISVTGTQETQYF